The 18 T cell receptor beta chains given below trace back to one sample, sequenced in a study of blood T cell repertoires in COVID-19. Profiling relied on immunoSEQ multiplex PCR, and the TCRdb table lists in-frame clones only, not all of them. In the table there are some 180,000 clones, about 70% of which are singletons. Sequenced: peripheral blood. The receptor source for this set is a woman aged 45-65 years with active or convalescent COVID-19.

J is TRBJ1-2 and V is TRBV4-3; 9 nucleotides line up with TRBD1. The junction had 16 bases not matched to a gene; V was cut back by 6 bases and J by 5 bases. This CDR3 is 17 amino acids long. Germline V lookup: CDR1 LGHNA, CDR2 YSLEER. This chain's CDR3 is CASSLQYSDRGKYGYTF. The CDR3 region has the DNA TGCGCCAGCAGTCTCCAATACTCCGACAGGGGGAAGTATGGCTACACCTTC.

The V call is TRBV7-9, the J call TRBJ2-1; 8 positions match TRBD2. V was clipped by 7 bases and J by 5 bases; unmatched bases: 7. The CDR3 loop spans 14 amino acids. Germline V lookup: CDR1 SEHNR, CDR2 FQNEAQ (reference sequence). The CDR3 bases are TGTGCCAGCACCCTGACTAGCGTAAACAATGAGCAGTTCTTC. It encodes CASTLTSVNNEQFF.

V and J are TRBV12-2 and TRBJ2-3; the table's TRBD2 call for D was not verified on the DNA. TRBV12-2 is an annotated pseudogene. CDR3 length equals 16 residues. CDR3 nucleotides: TGTGCAAGTCGTTGGGGATCTAGCGGGAACACAGATACGCAGTATTTT. Translated, it gives CASRWGSSGNTDTQYF.

Comment on this clone: An end of the junction differs from the germline gene, which may be a read error. At the DNA level, this CDR3 is encoded by other sequences in the same sample as well. The chain has TRBV30 and TRBJ1-2; no reliable D call. The V gene's germline CDR1 is GTSNPN and CDR2 SVGIG (reference sequence). This CDR3 has 12 amino acids. The CDR3 spells CAWNQVPYGYTF. In nucleotides, the CDR3 is TGTGCCTGGAACCAGGTCCCTTATGGCTACACTTTC.

The chain links TRBV29-1 to TRBJ1-1; TRBD1 might be the D (6 bases). V was trimmed by 5 bases and J by 0 bases, leaving 13 bases between them. The CDR3 runs to 14 residues. Germline V lookup: CDR1 SQVTM, CDR2 ANQGSEA. This chain's CDR3 is CSVLSGVMNTEAFF. Here the CDR3 DNA reads TGCAGCGTTTTGTCAGGGGTAATGAACACTGAAGCTTTCTTT.

The rearrangement uses TRBV19 and TRBJ2-7; the match to TRBD1 covers 9 bases. J was trimmed by 0 bases and V by 3 bases; bases with no gene match: 9. This CDR3 has 17 residues. CDR1 LNHDA and CDR2 SQIVND come from the germline V gene (reference sequence). The CDR3 region has the DNA TGTGCCAGTAGTATTATCGGAGGGACAGGGAGCTCCTACGAGCAGTACTTC. Residues: CASSIIGGTGSSYEQYF. Filled out from reference TRBV19 and TRBJ2-7, the complete variable domain reads DGGITQSPKYLFRKEGQNVTLSCEQNLNHDAMYWYRQDPGQGLRLIYYSQIVNDFQKGDIAEGYSVSREKKESFPLTVTSAQKNPTAFYLCASSIIGGTGSSYEQYFGPGTRLTVT.

This clone was counted at least ten times. This sequence joins TRBV19 and TRBJ2-4; D remains ambiguous. The ends were cut back, 4 bases at V and 4 bases at J, with 8 bases in the middle. CDR3 length: 13 residues. The germline V gene encodes CDR1 LNHDA and CDR2 SQIVND (reference sequence). The CDR3 loop is CASSTTVKNIQYF. The DNA of the CDR3 is TGTGCCAGTAGTACTACGGTAAAAAACATTCAGTACTTC. Drawing the rest from reference TRBV19 and TRBJ2-4, the complete variable domain is DGGITQSPKYLFRKEGQNVTLSCEQNLNHDAMYWYRQDPGQGLRLIYYSQIVNDFQKGDIAEGYSVSREKKESFPLTVTSAQKNPTAFYLCASSTTVKNIQYFGAGTRLSVL.

CDR3 residues: CASSLFGQGYEQFF. For the CDR3, the DNA is TGTGCCAGCAGCTTATTTGGACAGGGCTATGAGCAGTTCTTC. The chain carries TRBV7-2 and TRBJ2-1; 8 bases fit TRBD1. There are 14 residues in the CDR3. The J segment lost 8 bases and the V segment lost 2 bases, leaving 5 bases of the junction unmatched. Germline V gene sequence: CDR1 SGHTA, CDR2 FQGNSA.

This clone occurred once. The V gene is TRBV19, the J gene TRBJ2-2; D possibly corresponds to TRBD2 (6 bases). V was clipped by 3 bases and J by 6 bases, with 11 bases between them. The length of the CDR3 is 14 residues. Per germline, CDR1 LNHDA and CDR2 SQIVND (reference sequence). The CDR3 spells CASSIQGGAGELFF. CDR3 coding DNA: TGTGCCAGTAGTATTCAGGGAGGTGCCGGGGAGCTGTTTTTT.

CDR3 nucleotides: TGTGCCAGCAGTCCACCGGGACAGGGGGCCAGGGATAGCAATCAGCCCCAGCATTTT. Translating it yields CASSPPGQGARDSNQPQHF. V is TRBV27 and J is TRBJ1-5; 12 bases agree with TRBD1. V dropped 5 bases and J dropped 0; count of bases not matched to a gene: 11. Germline CDR1 MNHEY, CDR2 SMNVEV (reference sequence). The CDR3 has 19 amino acids.

This clone was found once. The chain uses TRBV5-1 and TRBJ1-1, with a weak D call TRBD1 (5 bases). This CDR3 has 13 residues. Trimming took off 5 bases at V and 2 bases at J, with 10 bases between the two ends. Germline V gene data show CDR1 as SGHRS and CDR2 as YFSETQ. CDR3 coding DNA: TGCGCCAGCAGTCATGACAGAAACACTGAAGCTTTCTTT. Its translation is CASSHDRNTEAFF.

The V and J genes are TRBV6-5 and TRBJ2-2, with 7 bases aligning to TRBD1. The J segment lost 7 bases and the V segment lost 9 bases, leaving 8 bases of the junction unmatched. Per germline, CDR1 MNHEY and CDR2 SVGAGI. The CDR3 sequence is 13 residues long. CDR3 in amino acids: CASRTGGHGELFF. DNA of the CDR3: TGTGCCAGTCGGACAGGAGGCCACGGGGAGCTGTTTTTT.

The gene calls are TRBV30 and TRBJ2-1; a possible D gene is TRBD2 (5 bases). V gave up 3 bases and J gave up 3 bases, with 12 bases separating them. Germline V gene sequence: CDR1 GTSNPN, CDR2 SVGIG (reference sequence). CDR3 length: 14 amino acids. CDR3 protein: CAWRRGTLYNEQFF. The CDR3 DNA sequence: TGTGCCTGGAGACGGGGAACCCTCTACAATGAGCAGTTCTTC. The full variable domain, rest sourced from reference TRBV30 and TRBJ2-1, is SQTIHQWPATLVQPVGSPLSLECTVEGTSNPNLYWYRQAAGRGLQLLFYSVGIGQISSEVPQNLSASRPQDRQFILSSKKLLLSDSGFYLCAWRRGTLYNEQFFGPGTRLTVL.

The chain employs TRBV28 and TRBJ1-1; no definite D call. V dropped 9 bases and J dropped 1 base, with 6 bases sitting between them. This CDR3 has 11 amino acids. Germline-derived CDR1 and CDR2 are MDHEN and SYDVKM. The CDR3 region has the DNA TGTGCCAGTCGGGGGAACACTGAAGCTTTCTTT. This encodes CASRGNTEAFF.

The chain couples TRBV18 to TRBJ2-3; 11 bases align to TRBD1. Germline V CDR1 and CDR2: KGHSH, LQKENI. There are 14 residues in the CDR3. Losses at the gene ends were 8 bases for V and 5 bases for J; bases not matched to a gene: 6. This CDR3 is CASAGQGDVDTQYF. CDR3 coding DNA: TGTGCCAGCGCGGGACAGGGGGATGTAGATACGCAGTATTTT.

J is TRBJ2-2 and V is TRBV2; TRBD1 matches 7 bases. The CDR3 has 14 residues. The V gene's germline CDR1 is SNHLY and CDR2 FYNNEI. V trimming: 6 bases; J trimming: 2 bases; junction bases outside the gene matches: 3. The CDR3 nucleotides read TGTGCCAGCAGCCGACAGGGAAACACCGGGGAGCTGTTTTTT. Protein sequence: CASSRQGNTGELFF.

This chain uses TRBV6-1 with TRBJ2-6; possible D gene TRBD1, 5 bases. The ends were cut back, 2 bases at V and 0 bases at J, with 14 bases in the middle. The CDR3 has 18 residues. Germline assignment: CDR1 MNHNS and CDR2 SASEGT. The CDR3, as DNA: TGTGCCAGCAGTGAAATGGGGCAGGCCCTCTCTGGGGCCAACGTCCTGACTTTC. This translates into CASSEMGQALSGANVLTF.

The CDR3 sequence: CAAKMGPYNEQFF. As DNA, the CDR3 is TGTGCCGCCAAAATGGGGCCCTACAATGAGCAGTTCTTC. The gene calls are TRBV2 and TRBJ2-1, with a weak D call TRBD1 (5 bases). CDR3 length equals 13 residues. V lost 11 bases to trimming and J lost 2 bases, with 13 bases between them. The germline V gene encodes CDR1 SNHLY and CDR2 FYNNEI.